The 14 T cell receptor beta chains presented below share a single source sample, sequenced in a study of control samples from healthy donors and cancer patients. Assay used: immunoSEQ multiplex PCR; TCRdb lists only in-frame clones, some missing. This table holds 130,000 to 150,000 clones, around 94% found once. The sample was PBMCs. The source of these receptors is a man aged 60-69 years with colorectal cancer.

The chain is built from TRBV10-1 and TRBJ1-5, with 9 bases that match TRBD1. The germline V gene has CDR1 WNHNN and CDR2 SYGVQD (reference sequence). The CDR3 is 18 amino acids. Trimming at V came to 6 bases and at J to 0 bases, leaving 12 bases not matched to a gene. The CDR3 nucleotides read TGCGCCAGCAGGCTCCGGGACAGGGATCTTTATAGCAATCAGCCCCAGCATTTT. Encoded protein: CASRLRDRDLYSNQPQHF.

The V call is TRBV7-9, the J call TRBJ2-7; D unresolved. Trimming took off 1 base at V and 5 bases at J, with 6 bases between the two ends. Germline values: CDR1 SEHNR, CDR2 FQNEAQ (reference sequence). The CDR3 is made up of 12 amino acids. DNA for the CDR3: TGTGCCAGCAGCTTAGGTGAGGACGAGCAGTACTTC. This codes for CASSLGEDEQYF.

The V call is TRBV30, the J call TRBJ1-3; D may be TRBD1 (6 bases). Trimming removed 4 bases from V and 0 bases from J, with 13 bases in between. Germline V CDR1 and CDR2: GTSNPN, SVGIG (reference sequence). The CDR3 is made up of 15 amino acids. CDR3 nucleotide sequence: TGTGCCTGGAACGCAGGGGAGATCTCTGGAAACACCATATATTTT. Amino acids: CAWNAGEISGNTIYF.

V is TRBV29-1 and J is TRBJ1-1; TRBD1 agrees at 7 bases. This CDR3 region has 13 residues. With V trimmed by 3 bases and J by 5 bases, 6 bases remained unmatched. Germline lookup yields CDR1 SQVTM and CDR2 ANQGSEA. The CDR3 coding sequence is TGCAGCGTTGAGAACAGGGGCCGAACTGAAGCTTTCTTT. Translation: CSVENRGRTEAFF. Full variable domain (remainder filled in from reference TRBV29-1 and TRBJ1-1): SAVISQKPSRDICQRGTSLTIQCQVDSQVTMMFWYRQQPGQSLTLIATANQGSEATYESGFVIDKFPISRPNLTFSTLTVSNMSPEDSSIYLCSVENRGRTEAFFGQGTRLTVV.

The gene calls are TRBV7-2 and TRBJ1-1; D gene unclear. Trimming cost V 5 bases and J 0 bases, with 13 bases left between them. The CDR3 is made up of 15 amino acids. Germline loops: CDR1 SGHTA, CDR2 FQGNSA. CDR3 in amino acids: CASSRGGSMNTEAFF. In DNA, the CDR3 is TGTGCCAGCAGCCGGGGTGGGTCCATGAACACTGAAGCTTTCTTT.

The chain has TRBV5-4 and TRBJ2-7; tentatively, D is TRBD1 (6 bases). The CDR3 spans 15 residues. Germline CDR1 reads SGHNT; CDR2 reads YYREEE (reference sequence). The V end lost 0 bases, the J end lost 0 bases, and 10 bases lay between the germline ends. CDR3 region: CASSLGGQSSYEQYF. The CDR3 nucleotides are TGTGCCAGCAGCTTGGGGGGGCAAAGCTCCTACGAGCAGTACTTC.

In regard to this clone: This sample also contains other DNA sequences that code for the same CDR3. CDR3 residues: CAWSKGHETQYF. The CDR3 DNA reads as TGTGCCTGGAGTAAAGGCCACGAGACCCAGTACTTC. The rearrangement links TRBV30 to TRBJ2-5; D remains ambiguous. CDR1 and CDR2 from the germline V gene are GTSNPN and SVGIG (reference sequence). Trimming took off 2 bases at V and 5 bases at J, with 9 bases between the two ends. This CDR3 is built from 12 residues. Full variable domain (remainder filled in from reference TRBV30 and TRBJ2-5): SQTIHQWPATLVQPVGSPLSLECTVEGTSNPNLYWYRQAAGRGLQLLFYSVGIGQISSEVPQNLSASRPQDRQFILSSKKLLLSDSGFYLCAWSKGHETQYFGPGTRLLVL.

V and J are TRBV19 and TRBJ1-2, with TRBD1 as a possible D gene (6 bases). Trimming pared 9 bases from V and 4 bases from J, leaving 18 bases between. In germline, CDR1 is LNHDA, CDR2 SQIVND (reference sequence). This CDR3 spans 14 amino acids. Here the CDR3 DNA reads TGTGCCAGCGAGCAGGGGAGGATCCCCTATGGCTACACCTTC. This encodes CASEQGRIPYGYTF.

The rearrangement joins TRBV10-3 to TRBJ1-3, with D possibly being TRBD1 (5 bases). Germline V CDR1 and CDR2: ENHRY, SYGVKD. V was pared by 7 bases and J by 4 bases, with 11 bases between. The CDR3 runs 13 residues. The DNA of the CDR3 is TGTGCCATCATTAGGGACGGAGGAAACACCATATATTTT. Translation gives CAIIRDGGNTIYF.

This sequence joins TRBV25-1 and TRBJ1-6, with 9 nucleotides matching TRBD1. V was pared by 6 bases and J by 10 bases, with 10 bases of the junction left unmatched. The CDR3 is 15 residues long. CDR1 and CDR2 from the germline V gene are MGHDK and SYGVNS. CDR3 DNA sequence: TGTGCCAGCAGGAGGGGGGACAGGGAGCGCTCACCCCTCCACTTT. It encodes CASRRGDRERSPLHF.

This clone was counted once. The chain carries TRBV5-4 and TRBJ1-1; D might be TRBD1 (5 bases). V was trimmed by 6 bases and J by 11 bases, leaving 26 bases between them. The CDR3 sequence is 15 residues long. CDR1 and CDR2 from the germline V gene are SGHNT and YYREEE (reference sequence). DNA for the CDR3: TGTGCCAGCAAAGGTGGAACGGGGGTCAGTCGGGAGGCTTTCTTT. It codes for CASKGGTGVSREAFF.

The chain recombines TRBV7-8 with TRBJ2-7, with 7 bases that match TRBD2. From germline, CDR1 is SGHVS and CDR2 FQNEAQ. There are 15 residues in the CDR3. Trimming at V came to 1 base and at J to 2 bases, leaving 5 bases not matched to a gene. The CDR3 loop reads CASSLDPGGAYEQYF. As DNA, the CDR3 is TGTGCCAGCAGCTTAGACCCGGGAGGAGCCTACGAGCAGTACTTC.

This chain uses TRBV6-5 with TRBJ1-6; D is unclear. The CDR3 consists of 15 residues. V lost 7 bases and J 4 bases, leaving 14 bases between the germline ends. Germline CDR1 and CDR2: MNHEY and SVGAGI. The DNA of the CDR3 is TGTGCCAGCATCAAAGAGGGTACTTATAATTCACCCCTCCACTTT. This gives the protein CASIKEGTYNSPLHF.

This clone occurred once. The CDR3 DNA reads TGTGCCAGCAGCTTAGGACTTTTGCGGGACAGCTCCCGCGAGCAGTACTTC. It translates to CASSLGLLRDSSREQYF. J is TRBJ2-7 and V is TRBV7-6, with a possible D match to TRBD1 (7 bases). The V gene's germline CDR1 is SGHVS and CDR2 FNYEAQ. The CDR3 length is 17 residues. V was clipped by 1 base and J by 6 bases, with 22 bases between them.